A single sample is the source of the 20 T cell receptor beta chains below, sequenced in a study of blood T cell repertoires in COVID-19. Using immunoSEQ multiplex PCR, the repertoire was profiled, and TCRdb retains in-frame clones only, with some absent. The repertoire holds fewer than 130,000 clones, with 87% as singletons. Sequencing was carried out using peripheral blood. The receptors come from a human donor in a cohort sampled during active COVID-19.

Details on this clone: The same CDR3 also results from other DNA sequences found in this sample. The gene calls are TRBV4-2 and TRBJ2-7; 8 nucleotides match TRBD2. The V and J ends lost 6 bases and 4 bases, in that order; junction bases with no gene match: 8. The germline V gene has CDR1 LGHNA and CDR2 YNFKEQ. The CDR3 runs to 14 residues. The CDR3 DNA follows: TGTGCCAGCAGAACGAGCGGGAGTAGTTACGAGCAGTACTTC. It specifies CASRTSGSSYEQYF.

The chain uses TRBV4-2 and TRBJ1-3; 8 nucleotides agree with TRBD1. Looked up from germline, CDR1 is LGHNA and CDR2 is YNFKEQ. This CDR3 is built from 15 residues. V lost 0 bases and J lost 2; bases outside the gene matches: 0. Here the CDR3 DNA reads TGTGCCAGCAGCCAAGAACAGGGGGCTGGAAACACCATATATTTT. It is translated as CASSQEQGAGNTIYF.

The chain employs TRBV28 and TRBJ2-1; 11 bases agree with TRBD1. From germline, CDR1 is MDHEN and CDR2 SYDVKM. This CDR3 has 14 amino acids. With 10 bases clipped from V and 5 bases from J, the junction kept 7 bases outside the gene matches. CDR3 nucleotides: TGTGCCACCAGGACAGGGGGCGCTGACAATGAGCAGTTCTTC. It yields the protein CATRTGGADNEQFF.

The chain recombines TRBV28 with TRBJ1-5; no reliable D call. Per the germline V gene, CDR1 is MDHEN and CDR2 is SYDVKM. The CDR3 runs to 15 residues. V lost 1 base and J 4 bases, leaving 11 bases between the germline ends. CDR3 region: CASSLSGRTNQPQHF. The DNA for the CDR3 is TGTGCCAGCAGTTTATCAGGCAGAACTAATCAGCCCCAGCATTTT.

The V gene is TRBV5-3, the J gene TRBJ2-1; possible D gene TRBD1, 5 bases. TRBV5-3 is annotated as an ORF whose role is uncertain. Trimming removed 1 base from V and 7 bases from J, with 15 bases in between. CDR3 length: 15 amino acids. CDR3 sequence reads: CARSLRYSKGNEQFF. CDR3 sequence (DNA): TGTGCCAGAAGCTTGAGGTACAGCAAGGGGAATGAGCAGTTCTTC.

The chain links TRBV11-2 to TRBJ2-7; 12 bases map to TRBD2. V gave up 5 bases and J gave up 2 bases; unmatched junction bases: 16. Germline V gene sequence: CDR1 SGHAT, CDR2 FQNNGV. This CDR3 spans 19 amino acids. CDR3 nucleotide sequence: TGTGCCAGCAGCCCCTTAACTAGCGGGAGGCGCGAACTAGCCTACGAGCAGTACTTC. Its translation is CASSPLTSGRRELAYEQYF.

This chain uses TRBV2 with TRBJ2-2; the match to TRBD1 covers 12 bases. This CDR3 spans 14 amino acids. Per the germline V gene, CDR1 is SNHLY and CDR2 is FYNNEI. Trimming removed 11 bases from V and 7 bases from J; junction bases left unmatched: 8. This CDR3 reads CALGGQGAFGELFF. As DNA, the CDR3 is TGTGCCCTTGGGGGACAGGGGGCTTTCGGGGAGCTGTTTTTT.

The rearrangement uses TRBV2 and TRBJ2-2, with 11 bases identical to TRBD1. The CDR3 consists of 15 residues. Germline V gene data show CDR1 as SNHLY and CDR2 as FYNNEI. The trim removed 4 bases at V and 7 bases at J, leaving 5 bases unmatched. The CDR3 region is CASSADRGRDGELFF. The CDR3 nucleotides are TGTGCCAGCAGTGCGGACAGGGGGCGTGACGGGGAGCTGTTTTTT.

This clone occurred a few times. The V and J genes are TRBV25-1 and TRBJ1-1, with D unclear. V dropped 1 base and J dropped 10 bases, with 10 bases sitting between them. From germline, CDR1 is MGHDK and CDR2 SYGVNS. This CDR3 comprises 12 residues. The CDR3 spells CASSELGRRAFF. The CDR3 DNA sequence: TGTGCCAGCAGTGAATTGGGCAGACGAGCTTTCTTT.

V usage is TRBV6-5 and J usage is TRBJ1-2; 9 nucleotides match TRBD1. This CDR3 has 13 residues. CDR1 is MNHEY and CDR2 is SVGAGI in the germline V gene. V was clipped by 0 bases and J by 8 bases; unmatched bases: 1. The CDR3 here is CASSYSGTGGYTF. CDR3 nucleotide sequence: TGTGCCAGCAGTTACTCAGGGACAGGGGGCTACACCTTC.

The V and J genes are TRBV2 and TRBJ2-3; TRBD1 aligns across 9 bases. After removal of 8 bases from V and 2 bases from J, the junction contained 14 bases not matched to a gene. CDR1 is SNHLY, CDR2 FYNNEI, per germline. CDR3 size: 17 residues. The CDR3 loop reads CASYTNQTGGDTDTQYF. CDR3 in DNA: TGTGCCAGCTACACCAACCAGACAGGGGGAGACACAGATACGCAGTATTTT.

V gene TRBV5-1 combines with J gene TRBJ2-1; TRBD2 might be the D (5 bases). Germline CDR1 is SGHRS and CDR2 is YFSETQ. This CDR3 region has 13 residues. V dropped 7 bases and J dropped 1 base, with 9 bases sitting between them. CDR3 in DNA: TGCGCCAGCCGAGTAGCGTCCTACAATGAGCAGTTCTTC. It codes for CASRVASYNEQFF. Full variable domain (outside the CDR3, taken from reference TRBV5-1 and TRBJ2-1): KAGVTQTPRYLIKTRGQQVTLSCSPISGHRSVSWYQQTPGQGLQFLFEYFSETQRNKGNFPGRFSGRQFSNSRSEMNVSTLELGDSALYLCASRVASYNEQFFGPGTRLTVL.

The V and J genes are TRBV10-1 and TRBJ2-1; D possibly corresponds to TRBD1 (5 bases). There are 16 residues in the CDR3. Per germline, CDR1 WNHNN and CDR2 SYGVQD (reference sequence). V was cut by 3 bases and J by 7 bases, with 19 bases left in between. CDR3 DNA sequence: TGCGCCAGCAGTGATGGTGGGCAGGGTAAGGAGAATGAGCAGTTCTTC. Translation gives CASSDGGQGKENEQFF.

The chain couples TRBV6-1 to TRBJ1-3, with 8 bases lining up with TRBD1. With 3 bases clipped from V and 5 bases from J, the junction kept 6 bases outside the gene matches. The CDR3 is 15 amino acids. The germline V gene has CDR1 MNHNS and CDR2 SASEGT. The CDR3 is CASSERTGLRNTIYF. CDR3 coding DNA: TGTGCCAGCAGTGAGCGGACAGGGCTCAGAAACACCATATATTTT.

The rearrangement uses TRBV10-2 and TRBJ1-1; 7 nucleotides align to TRBD1. Per the germline V gene, CDR1 is WSHSY and CDR2 is SAAADI. J lost 0 bases, V lost 3 bases, and 10 bases had no gene match. The CDR3 has 17 amino acids. This CDR3 reads CASSDPTRGDVNTEAFF. CDR3 bases: TGCGCCAGCAGTGATCCGACCAGGGGGGACGTGAACACTGAAGCTTTCTTT.

This chain connects TRBV7-2 to TRBJ2-2; 8 bases map to TRBD2. This CDR3 is 14 amino acids long. The trim removed 5 bases at V and 5 bases at J, leaving 4 bases unmatched. The germline CDR1 and CDR2 sequences are SGHTA and FQGNSA. CDR3: CASSQSGRTGELFF. In DNA form, the CDR3 reads TGTGCCAGCAGCCAGAGCGGGAGAACCGGGGAGCTGTTTTTT.

The rearrangement uses TRBV19 and TRBJ1-1; D uncertain. The CDR3 has 16 amino acids. The germline CDR1 and CDR2 sequences are LNHDA and SQIVND (reference sequence). With 6 bases removed from V and 0 bases from J, the gap between germline ends came to 17 bases. The CDR3 sequence: CASRIVPRDMNTEAFF. CDR3 coding DNA: TGTGCCAGTAGGATCGTCCCCCGGGATATGAACACTGAAGCTTTCTTT. The full variable domain, completed using reference TRBV19 and TRBJ1-1, is DGGITQSPKYLFRKEGQNVTLSCEQNLNHDAMYWYRQDPGQGLRLIYYSQIVNDFQKGDIAEGYSVSREKKESFPLTVTSAQKNPTAFYLCASRIVPRDMNTEAFFGQGTRLTVV.

J is TRBJ2-7 and V is TRBV5-5; the D gene is possibly TRBD2 (6 bases). V was pared by 6 bases and J by 5 bases, with 12 bases between. CDR1 is SGHKS, CDR2 YYEKEE, per germline (reference sequence). This CDR3 comprises 12 residues. CDR3 protein: CASNGGANEQYF. The CDR3 DNA reads TGTGCCAGCAATGGAGGGGCAAACGAGCAGTACTTC.

This sequence joins TRBV5-8 and TRBJ1-5, with a weak D call TRBD1 (5 bases). This CDR3 is 20 amino acids long. Germline assignment: CDR1 SGHTS and CDR2 YDEGEE. V was cut by 0 bases and J by 0 bases, with 22 bases left in between. CDR3 DNA: TGTGCCAGCAGCTTGGGCGGTAAGGGCGTCCGGGGGTATAGCAATCAGCCCCAGCATTTT. It encodes CASSLGGKGVRGYSNQPQHF.

The rearrangement links TRBV7-2 to TRBJ1-1; TRBD1 aligns across 7 bases. The CDR3 runs to 15 residues. The V segment lost 0 bases and the J segment 1 base; nucleotides outside the gene matches: 2. Germline CDR1 reads SGHTA; CDR2 reads FQGNSA. The CDR3 here is CASSLATGRNTEAFF. The CDR3 DNA reads TGTGCCAGCAGCTTAGCGACAGGGAGGAACACTGAAGCTTTCTTT.